This T cell receptor (beta chain) was captured in a study of cytomegalovirus exposure and HLA in healthy donors. The PCR employed 60 Vbeta primers together with 13 Jbeta primers. Here immunoSEQ multiplex PCR was the method, and the copy in TCRdb shows in-frame clones only, minus some. The table records 150,000 to 200,000 clones, over 75% of them present only once. The CDR3 contains 15 residues. CDR1 and CDR2 (germline): LNHDA, SQIVND (reference sequence). Trimming removed 3 bases from V and 1 base from J, with 10 bases in between. V is TRBV19 and J is TRBJ2-1, with a weak D call TRBD2 (6 bases). The receptor was derived from a girl in the first two years of life in good health and CMV-seronegative. Sequencing was carried out using PBMCs. CDR3 in DNA: TGTGCCAGTAGTATTGGCGGGACGTCCTACAATGAGCAGTTCTTC. Its protein product is CASSIGGTSYNEQFF.